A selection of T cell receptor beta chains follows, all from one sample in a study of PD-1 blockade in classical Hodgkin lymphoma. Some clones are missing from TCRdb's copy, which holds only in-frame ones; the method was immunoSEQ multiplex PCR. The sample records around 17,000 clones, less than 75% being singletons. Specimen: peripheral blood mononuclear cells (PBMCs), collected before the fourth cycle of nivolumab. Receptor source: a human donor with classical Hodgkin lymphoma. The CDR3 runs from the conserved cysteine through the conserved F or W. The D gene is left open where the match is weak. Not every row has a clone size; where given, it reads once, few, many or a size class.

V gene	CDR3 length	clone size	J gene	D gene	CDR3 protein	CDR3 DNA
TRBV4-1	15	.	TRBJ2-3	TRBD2	CASSTSGTSSDTQYF	TGCGCCAGCAGCACCTCCGGGACTAGTTCAGATACGCAGTATTTT
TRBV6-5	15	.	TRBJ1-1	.	CASSYSFLGGTEAFF	TGTGCCAGCAGTTACTCGTTTTTGGGGGGCACTGAAGCTTTCTTT
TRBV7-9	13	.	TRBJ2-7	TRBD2	CASSFLAGYEQYF	TGTGCCAGCAGCTTCCTAGCGGGCTACGAGCAGTACTTC
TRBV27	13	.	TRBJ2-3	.	CASSLNGEDTQYF	TGTGCCAGCAGTTTAAACGGGGAAGATACGCAGTATTTT
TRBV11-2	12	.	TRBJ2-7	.	CASSLLRDEQYF	TGTGCCAGCAGCTTACTGAGGGACGAGCAGTACTTC
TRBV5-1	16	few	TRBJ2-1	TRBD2	CASSFNAGTRSMEQFF	TGCGCCAGCAGCTTTAACGCCGGGACTAGGAGTATGGAGCAGTTCTTC
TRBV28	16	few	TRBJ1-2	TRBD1	CASSLLLQGANYGYTF	TGTGCCAGCAGTTTATTGCTACAGGGGGCGAACTATGGCTACACCTTC
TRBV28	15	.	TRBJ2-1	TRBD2	CASSSRTSGYNEQFF	TGTGCCAGCAGTTCGCGGACTAGCGGCTACAATGAGCAGTTCTTC
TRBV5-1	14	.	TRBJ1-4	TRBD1	CASSTDRVQEKLFF	TGCGCCAGCAGCACGGACAGGGTTCAGGAAAAACTGTTTTTT
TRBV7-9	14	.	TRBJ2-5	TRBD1	CASSFGTGWETQYF	TGTGCCAGCAGCTTCGGGACAGGGTGGGAGACCCAGTACTTC
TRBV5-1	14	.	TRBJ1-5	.	CASSVDTSNQPQHF	TGCGCCAGCAGCGTTGACACTAGCAATCAGCCCCAGCATTTT
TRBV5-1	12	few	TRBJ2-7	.	CASSQGRYEQYF	TGCGCCAGCAGCCAGGGTCGATACGAGCAGTACTTC
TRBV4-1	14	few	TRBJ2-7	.	CASSQADGNYEQYF	TGCGCCAGCAGCCAAGCAGACGGGAACTACGAGCAGTACTTC
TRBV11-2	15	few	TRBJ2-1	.	CASRQRGGSYNEQFF	TGTGCCAGCAGACAACGTGGGGGGTCCTACAATGAGCAGTTCTTC
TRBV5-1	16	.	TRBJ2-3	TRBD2	CASSSGRGSGTDTQYF	TGCGCCAGCAGCTCAGGGCGGGGGAGTGGCACAGATACGCAGTATTTT
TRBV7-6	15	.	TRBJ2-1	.	CASSFKVLGYNEQFF	TGTGCCAGCAGCTTTAAGGTTCTAGGGTACAATGAGCAGTTCTTC
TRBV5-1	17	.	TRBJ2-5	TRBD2	CASCRAGGAAVQETQYF	TGCGCCAGCTGCCGCGCGGGAGGAGCGGCGGTCCAAGAGACCCAGTACTTC
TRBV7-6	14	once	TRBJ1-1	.	CASSLGQRNTEAFF	TGTGCCAGCAGCTTAGGACAGAGGAACACTGAAGCTTTCTTT
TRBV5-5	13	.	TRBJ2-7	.	CASSSGTGYEQYF	TGTGCCAGCAGCTCTGGGACGGGCTACGAGCAGTACTTC
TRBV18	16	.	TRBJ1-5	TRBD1	CASSGGTGNLNQPQHF	TGTGCCAGCTCAGGAGGGACAGGCAACCTCAATCAGCCCCAGCATTTT
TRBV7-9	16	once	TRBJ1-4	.	CASSLPPGGDFEKLFF	TGTGCCAGCAGCTTACCCCCGGGGGGGGATTTTGAAAAACTGTTTTTT
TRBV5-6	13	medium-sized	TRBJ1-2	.	CASSLGQASGYTF	TGTGCCAGCAGCTTGGGACAGGCCTCTGGCTACACCTTC
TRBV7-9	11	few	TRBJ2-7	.	CASSPDYEQYF	TGTGCCAGCAGCCCAGACTACGAGCAGTACTTC
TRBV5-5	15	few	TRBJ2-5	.	CASSLGPGEGETQYF	TGTGCCAGCAGCTTGGGTCCGGGAGAGGGTGAGACCCAGTACTTC
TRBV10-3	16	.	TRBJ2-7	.	CAISEPLAVQTYEQYF	TGTGCCATCAGTGAGCCCCTGGCGGTCCAAACCTACGAGCAGTACTTC
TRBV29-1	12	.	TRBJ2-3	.	CSVGGDTDTQYF	TGCAGCGTTGGAGGCGACACAGATACGCAGTATTTT
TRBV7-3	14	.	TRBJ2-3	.	CASSLLGLADTQYF	TGTGCCAGCAGCTTACTGGGTTTGGCAGATACGCAGTATTTT
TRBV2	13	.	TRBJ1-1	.	CASWDIVNTEAFF	TGTGCCAGCTGGGACATTGTGAACACTGAAGCTTTCTTT
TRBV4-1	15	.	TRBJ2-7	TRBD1	CASSQAATGGQEQYF	TGCGCCAGCAGCCAAGCTGCGACAGGGGGCCAGGAGCAGTACTTC
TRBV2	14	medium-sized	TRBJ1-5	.	CASRATGLREPQHF	TGTGCCAGCAGGGCGACGGGACTTCGTGAGCCCCAGCATTTT
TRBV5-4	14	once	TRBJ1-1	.	CASSFSGRDTEAFF	TGTGCCAGCAGCTTCTCAGGGCGCGACACTGAAGCTTTCTTT
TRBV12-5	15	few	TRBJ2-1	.	CASGLGEAQNNEQFF	TGTGCTAGTGGTTTGGGGGAGGCCCAGAACAATGAGCAGTTCTTC
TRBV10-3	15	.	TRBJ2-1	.	CAISEQGPEANEQFF	TGTGCCATCAGTGAACAAGGGCCCGAAGCCAATGAGCAGTTCTTC
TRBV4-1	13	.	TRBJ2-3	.	CASRLSPKDTQYF	TGCGCCAGCCGCCTGTCCCCTAAGGATACGCAGTATTTT
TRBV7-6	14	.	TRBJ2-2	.	CASSLLSNTGELFF	TGTGCCAGCAGCTTACTCTCAAACACCGGGGAGCTGTTTTTT
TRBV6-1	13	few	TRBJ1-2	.	CASSEDRRYGYTF	TGTGCCAGCAGTGAGGACAGACGGTATGGCTACACCTTC
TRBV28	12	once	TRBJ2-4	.	CATELAKNIQYF	TGTGCCACCGAGTTAGCCAAAAACATTCAGTACTTC
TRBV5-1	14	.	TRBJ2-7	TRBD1	CASSIRDRAIEQYF	TGCGCCAGCAGCATAAGGGACAGGGCTATCGAGCAGTACTTC
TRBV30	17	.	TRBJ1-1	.	CAWSVQGFRAANTEAFF	TGTGCCTGGAGTGTCCAGGGGTTCAGAGCGGCGAACACTGAAGCTTTCTTT
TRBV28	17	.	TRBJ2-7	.	CASSLRVRRGVVNEQYF	TGTGCCAGCAGTTTAAGGGTGCGGAGGGGCGTAGTTAACGAGCAGTACTTC
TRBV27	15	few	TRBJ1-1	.	CASSFAGTENTEAFF	TGTGCCAGCAGTTTTGCAGGGACGGAGAACACTGAAGCTTTCTTT
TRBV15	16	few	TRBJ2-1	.	CATSRDPRGGYNEQFF	TGTGCCACCAGCAGAGATCCCAGGGGCGGCTACAATGAGCAGTTCTTC
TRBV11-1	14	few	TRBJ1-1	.	CASSSMAANTEAFF	TGTGCCAGCAGCTCTATGGCAGCGAACACTGAAGCTTTCTTT
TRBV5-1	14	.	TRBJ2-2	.	CASSPGRAAGELFF	TGCGCCAGCAGCCCGGGTCGAGCGGCCGGGGAGCTGTTTTTT
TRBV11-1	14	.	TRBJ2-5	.	CASSFGMLQETQYF	TGTGCCAGCAGCTTCGGTATGCTCCAAGAGACCCAGTACTTC
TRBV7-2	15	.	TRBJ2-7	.	CASSSSGQSSYEQYF	TGTGCCAGCAGCTCCTCAGGACAGTCCTCCTACGAGCAGTACTTC
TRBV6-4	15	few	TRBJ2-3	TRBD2	CASQRTSGYTDTQYF	TGTGCCAGCCAAAGGACTAGCGGCTACACAGATACGCAGTATTTT
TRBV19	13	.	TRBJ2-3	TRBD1	CASSITGDDTQYF	TGTGCCAGTAGTATTACAGGGGACGATACGCAGTATTTT
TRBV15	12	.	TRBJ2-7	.	CATSREGDEQYF	TGTGCCACCAGCAGAGAAGGGGACGAGCAGTACTTC
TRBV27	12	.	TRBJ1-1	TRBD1	CASRQGLTEAFF	TGTGCCAGCCGACAGGGGTTGACTGAAGCTTTCTTT
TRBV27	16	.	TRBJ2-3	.	CASRPTSARRLDTQYF	TGTGCCAGCAGGCCGACTAGTGCCCGTAGGCTAGATACGCAGTATTTT
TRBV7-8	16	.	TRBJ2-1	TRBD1	CASSHSTGGSYNEQFF	TGTGCCAGCAGCCACTCCACAGGGGGCTCCTACAATGAGCAGTTCTTC
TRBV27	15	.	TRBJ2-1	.	CASSLMVGARNEQFF	TGTGCCAGCAGTTTAATGGTGGGAGCGCGCAATGAGCAGTTCTTC